This entry concerns a single T cell receptor beta chain. There is no known antigen for this receptor. Base qualities are not provided; no much larger clone lies one nucleotide away. This entry belongs to a study of shared clonotypes between healthy human individuals (dated by TCRdb to the early 2020s). Describing the broader study: A couple of women and a few men aged 18 to 49 years were included in the cohort. To estimate repertoire size and how much clonotype sharing occurs between individuals, the study deeply sequenced the blood TCR repertoires of several healthy adults. For each donor, three plates each were used for CD4 naive and CD4 memory, two plates were used for CD8 naive, and one plate was used for CD8 memory. Between about 0.8 and 8.9 billion PBMCs per donor were obtained by leukapheresis. Libraries were prepared and TCR repertoires were sequenced by different laboratories using diverse techniques, in order to increase sequencing depth and limit assay-specific biases.

General study outcomes and caveats: Sampling was restricted to blood, and TCR repertoires in tissue are likely to differ from TCR repertoires in blood. Based on pairwise subsampling, the degree of clonotype sharing among donors was expected to be affected by sequencing depth. Clonotypes shared by all four sorted-subset donors showed higher generation probabilities than non-shared clonotypes. Incomplete sequencing was indicated by rarefaction of sorted-subset datasets, despite the large sequencing depth. Roughly 5.2% of naive CD4, approximately 3.7% of naive CD8, roughly 2.4% of memory CD4, and 0.4% of memory CD8 clonotypes were shared across several donors. Because the study included a small number of donors, the genetic and exposure-history diversity represented was limited. Naive subsets generally had larger estimated clonotype richness than memory subsets did.

V lost 4 bases and J lost 0 bases, and the count of bases not matched to a germline gene is 9. The germline V gene (reference sequence) specifies SGHNT as CDR1 and YYREEE as CDR2. There are 17 amino acids in the CDR3, from cysteine to phenylalanine inclusive. This entry keeps only the CDR3 DNA: 51 bases, framed from base 1. Using the deep immunoSEQ assay, TCR CDR3 regions were amplified from genomic DNA by multiplex PCR. For each cell subset, the extracted genomic DNA was distributed evenly across all wells of several immunoSEQ 96-well plates, and each plate served as one replicate. For sorted subsets, 200 to 250 ng of genomic DNA, equivalent to roughly 33,000 T cell genomes, went into each replicate PCR. The purified libraries were quantified using a Qubit 3.0 fluorometer, sized with a Bioanalyzer 2100, and then quantified again using the KAPA Library Quantification kit. Every immunoSEQ 96-well plate was sequenced on a dedicated single-read 150-cycle Illumina NextSeq 550 flow cell. Per the original workflow: The immunoSEQ output contained only junctional sequences without quality scores, so filtering could not match that applied to full-length reads. Sequences were annotated with PyIR, a Python wrapper for IgBLAST v1.9, using IMGT germline references to assign V/J genes and CDR3. Any read was removed if the V/J assignment was weak (E-value above 1e-6), the CDR3 was missing, or the read contained stop codons, out-of-frame junctions, or ambiguous translated residues. V3J clonotypes were defined as sequences sharing an identical inferred V gene, J gene, and CDR3 amino acid sequence. Percentage overlap between repertoires was computed as shared unique clonotypes divided by the size of the smaller repertoire. Repertoire richness was assessed with RTK rarefaction, the Chao1 estimator, and Recon v2.1 estimates of unobserved clonotypes. Generation probabilities were computed with OLGA for all TCRbeta clonotypes obtained by the gDNA method from four donors. As stored in TCRdb, this immuneACCESS dataset retains in-frame rearrangements with V and J assigned. A fraction of the clones does not appear; measured against another copy, unresolved V genes explain less than half of the discrepancy, and the remainder lacks a known reason. V and J calls and clone size are as listed in that table; D and trimming were resolved from the DNA. The sample table lists 300,000 to 350,000 clones, roughly 80% of them with a count of one. Jointly, the top ten make up around 9.3% of the sample.

Healthy HIV-negative adults with no recently reported acute infections or vaccinations were included as donors. Only Caucasian adults living in Nashville, Tennessee, USA were represented among the donors. Magnetic negative selection was used to enrich CD4+ T cells, after which naive cells were positively selected on CD45RA and the negative fraction became the memory subset. Blood was collected by leukapheresis, and PBMCs were isolated by Ficoll-Histopaque density gradient centrifugation and then cryopreserved in liquid nitrogen vapor phase. Analytical flow cytometry was used to check the purity and quantity of every magnetically sorted T cell population. Genomic DNA was isolated from each sorted fraction and quantified by UV absorbance on a Nanodrop 2000c.

Source material: memory CD4+ T cells sorted from blood. The cell subset or site label of this sample denotes: CD45RA-negative fraction. The V and J genes are TRBV5-4 and TRBJ1-2; 10 central bases correspond to TRBD1. The receptor was derived from a man between 25 and 39 years old in good health. The CDR3 is CASSGRTGGAPNYGYTF. The DNA reads as follows: TGTGCCAGCAGCGGACGGACAGGGGGTGCTCCTAACTATGGCTACACCTTC.